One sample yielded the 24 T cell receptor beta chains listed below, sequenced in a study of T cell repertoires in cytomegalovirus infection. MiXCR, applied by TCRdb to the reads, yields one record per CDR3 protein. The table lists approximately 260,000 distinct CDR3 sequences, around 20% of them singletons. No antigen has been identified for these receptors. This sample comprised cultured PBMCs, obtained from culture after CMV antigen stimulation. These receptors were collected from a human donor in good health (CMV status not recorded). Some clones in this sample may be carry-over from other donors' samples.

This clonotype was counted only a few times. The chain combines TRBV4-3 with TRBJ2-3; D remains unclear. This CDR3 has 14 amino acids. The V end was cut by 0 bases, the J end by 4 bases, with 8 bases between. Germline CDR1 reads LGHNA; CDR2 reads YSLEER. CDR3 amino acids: CASSQDPVADTQYF. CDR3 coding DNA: TGCGCCAGCAGCCAAGACCCGGTAGCAGATACGCAGTATTTT.

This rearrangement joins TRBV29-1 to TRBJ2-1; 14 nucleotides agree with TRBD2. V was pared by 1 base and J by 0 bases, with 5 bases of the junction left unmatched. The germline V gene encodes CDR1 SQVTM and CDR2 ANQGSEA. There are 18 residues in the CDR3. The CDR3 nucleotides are TGCAGCGTTGAAGGGACTAGCGGGAGGATTAGCTCCTACAATGAGCAGTTCTTC. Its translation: CSVEGTSGRISSYNEQFF.

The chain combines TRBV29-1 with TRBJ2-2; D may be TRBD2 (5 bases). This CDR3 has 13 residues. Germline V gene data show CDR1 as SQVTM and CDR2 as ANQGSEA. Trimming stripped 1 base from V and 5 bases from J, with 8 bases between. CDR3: CSVEVRGTGELFF. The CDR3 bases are TGCAGCGTTGAAGTCCGGGGTACCGGGGAGCTGTTTTTT.

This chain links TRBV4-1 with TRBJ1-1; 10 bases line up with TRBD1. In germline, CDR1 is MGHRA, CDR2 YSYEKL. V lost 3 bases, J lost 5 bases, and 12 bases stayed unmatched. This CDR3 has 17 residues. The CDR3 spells CASSHLGTGDLGTEAFF. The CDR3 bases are TGCGCCAGCAGCCACCTCGGGACAGGGGATTTGGGGACTGAAGCTTTCTTT.

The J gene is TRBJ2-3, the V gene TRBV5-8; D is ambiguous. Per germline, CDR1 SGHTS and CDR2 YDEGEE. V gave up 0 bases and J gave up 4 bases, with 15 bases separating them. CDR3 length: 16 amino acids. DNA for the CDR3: TGTGCCAGCAGCTTGGCCGTAATACCGCAATCAGATACGCAGTATTTT. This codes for CASSLAVIPQSDTQYF. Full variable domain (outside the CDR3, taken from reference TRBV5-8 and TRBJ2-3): EAGVTQSPTHLIKTRGQQATLRCSPISGHTSVYWYQQALGLGLQFLLWYDEGEERNRGNFPPRFSGRQFPNYSSELNVNALELEDSALYLCASSLAVIPQSDTQYFGPGTRLTVL.

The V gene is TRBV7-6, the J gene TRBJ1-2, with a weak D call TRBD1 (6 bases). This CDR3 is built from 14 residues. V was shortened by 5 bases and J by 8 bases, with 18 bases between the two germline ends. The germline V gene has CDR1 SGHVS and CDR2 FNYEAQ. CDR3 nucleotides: TGTGCCAGCAGCACCGGGGGGGGCGCTTGGGGCTACACCTTC. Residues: CASSTGGGAWGYTF.

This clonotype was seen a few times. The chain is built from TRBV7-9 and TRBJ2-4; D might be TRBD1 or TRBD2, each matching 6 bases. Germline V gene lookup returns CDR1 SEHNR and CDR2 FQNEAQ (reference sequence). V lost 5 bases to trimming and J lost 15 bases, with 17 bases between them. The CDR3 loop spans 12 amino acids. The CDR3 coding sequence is TGTGCCAGCAGCCGGGGGCCCGCCGAGGTGTACTTC. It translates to CASSRGPAEVYF.

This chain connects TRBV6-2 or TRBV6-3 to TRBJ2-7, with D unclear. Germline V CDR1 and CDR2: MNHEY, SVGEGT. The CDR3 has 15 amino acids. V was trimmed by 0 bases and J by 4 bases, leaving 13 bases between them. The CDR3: CASSYSRRARYEQYF. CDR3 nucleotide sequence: TGTGCCAGCAGTTACTCGCGACGGGCCCGTTACGAGCAGTACTTC.

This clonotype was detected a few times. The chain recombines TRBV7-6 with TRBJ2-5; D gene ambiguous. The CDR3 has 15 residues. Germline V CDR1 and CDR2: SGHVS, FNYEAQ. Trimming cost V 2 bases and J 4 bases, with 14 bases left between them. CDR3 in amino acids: CASSLTFQVLETQYF. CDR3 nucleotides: TGTGCCAGCAGCTTAACTTTTCAGGTACTAGAGACCCAGTACTTC.

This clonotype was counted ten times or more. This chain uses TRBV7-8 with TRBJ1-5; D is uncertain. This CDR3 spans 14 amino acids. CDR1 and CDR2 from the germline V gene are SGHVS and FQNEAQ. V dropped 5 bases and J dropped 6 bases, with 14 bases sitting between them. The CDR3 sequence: CASSPRGDRQPQHF. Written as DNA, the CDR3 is TGTGCCAGCAGCCCCCGCGGGGATCGTCAGCCCCAGCATTTT.

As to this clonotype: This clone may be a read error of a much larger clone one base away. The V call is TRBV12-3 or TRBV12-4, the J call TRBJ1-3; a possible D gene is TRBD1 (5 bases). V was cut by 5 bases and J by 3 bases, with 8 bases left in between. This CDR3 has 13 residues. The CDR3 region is CASSGDSGNTIYF. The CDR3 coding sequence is TGTGCCAGCAGTGGAGACAGTGGAAACACCATATATTTT.

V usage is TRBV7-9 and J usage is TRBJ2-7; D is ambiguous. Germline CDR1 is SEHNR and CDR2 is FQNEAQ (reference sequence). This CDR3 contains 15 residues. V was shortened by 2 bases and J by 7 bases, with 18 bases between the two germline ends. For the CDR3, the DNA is TGTGCCAGCAGCTTAAATCATAGAGTTCTGGGAGAGCAGTACTTC. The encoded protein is CASSLNHRVLGEQYF. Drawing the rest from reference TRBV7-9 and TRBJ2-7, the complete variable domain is DTGVSQNPRHKITKRGQNVTFRCDPISEHNRLYWYRQTLGQGPEFLTYFQNEAQLEKSRLLSDRFSAERPKGSFSTLEIQRTEQGDSAMYLCASSLNHRVLGEQYFGPGTRLTVT.

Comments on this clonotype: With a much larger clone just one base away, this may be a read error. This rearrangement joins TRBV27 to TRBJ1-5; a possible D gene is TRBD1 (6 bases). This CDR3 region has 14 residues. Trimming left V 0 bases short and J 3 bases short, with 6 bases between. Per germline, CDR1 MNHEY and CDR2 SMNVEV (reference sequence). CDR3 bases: TGTGCCAGCAGTTTATCGGGACACAATCAGCCCCAGCATTTT. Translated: CASSLSGHNQPQHF.

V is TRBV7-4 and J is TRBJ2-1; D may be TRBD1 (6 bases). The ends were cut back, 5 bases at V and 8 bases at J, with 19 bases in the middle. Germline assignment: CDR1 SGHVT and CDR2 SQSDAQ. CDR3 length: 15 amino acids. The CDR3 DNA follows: TGTGCCAGCAGCCCCAGGGGCTTCCTCAGCGATGAGCAGTTCTTC. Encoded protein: CASSPRGFLSDEQFF.

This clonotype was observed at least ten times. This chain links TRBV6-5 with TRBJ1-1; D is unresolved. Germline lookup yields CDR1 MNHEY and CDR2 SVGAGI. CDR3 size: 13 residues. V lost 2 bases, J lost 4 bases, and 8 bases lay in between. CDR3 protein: CASSYGEGTEAFF. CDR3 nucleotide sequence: TGTGCCAGCAGTTACGGGGAGGGCACTGAAGCTTTCTTT.

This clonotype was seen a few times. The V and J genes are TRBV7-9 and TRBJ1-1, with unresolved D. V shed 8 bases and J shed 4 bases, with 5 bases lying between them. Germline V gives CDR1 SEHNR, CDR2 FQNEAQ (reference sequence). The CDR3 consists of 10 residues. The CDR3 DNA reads TGTGCCAGCGCGGGCACTGAAGCTTTCTTT. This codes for CASAGTEAFF.

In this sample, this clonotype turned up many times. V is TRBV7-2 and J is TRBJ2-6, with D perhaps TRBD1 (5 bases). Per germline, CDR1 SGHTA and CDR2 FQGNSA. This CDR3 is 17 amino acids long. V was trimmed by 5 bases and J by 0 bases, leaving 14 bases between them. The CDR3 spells CASSIRQPSSGANVLTF. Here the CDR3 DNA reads TGTGCCAGCAGCATCCGACAGCCGAGCTCTGGGGCCAACGTCCTGACTTTC.

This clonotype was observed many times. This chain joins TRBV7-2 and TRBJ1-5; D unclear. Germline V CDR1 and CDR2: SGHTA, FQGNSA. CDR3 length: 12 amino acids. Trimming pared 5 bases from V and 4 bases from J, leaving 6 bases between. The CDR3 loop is CASSHYNQPQHF. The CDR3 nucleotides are TGTGCCAGCAGCCACTATAATCAGCCCCAGCATTTT.

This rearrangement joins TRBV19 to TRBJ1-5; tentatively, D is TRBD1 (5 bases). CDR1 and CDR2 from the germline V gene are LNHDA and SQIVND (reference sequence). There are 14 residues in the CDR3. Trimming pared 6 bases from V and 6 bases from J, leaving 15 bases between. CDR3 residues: CASRGTAWGQPQHF. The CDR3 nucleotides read TGTGCCAGTAGAGGGACCGCCTGGGGTCAGCCCCAGCATTTT.

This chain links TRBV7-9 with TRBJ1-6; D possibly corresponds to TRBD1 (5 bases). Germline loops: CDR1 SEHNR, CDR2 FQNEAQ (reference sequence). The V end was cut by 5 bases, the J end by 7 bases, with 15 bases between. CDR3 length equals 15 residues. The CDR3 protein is CASSTRDGTNSPLHF. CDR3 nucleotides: TGTGCCAGCAGCACCAGGGACGGAACGAATTCACCCCTCCACTTT. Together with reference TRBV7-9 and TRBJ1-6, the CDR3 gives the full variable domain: DTGVSQNPRHKITKRGQNVTFRCDPISEHNRLYWYRQTLGQGPEFLTYFQNEAQLEKSRLLSDRFSAERPKGSFSTLEIQRTEQGDSAMYLCASSTRDGTNSPLHFGNGTRLTVT.

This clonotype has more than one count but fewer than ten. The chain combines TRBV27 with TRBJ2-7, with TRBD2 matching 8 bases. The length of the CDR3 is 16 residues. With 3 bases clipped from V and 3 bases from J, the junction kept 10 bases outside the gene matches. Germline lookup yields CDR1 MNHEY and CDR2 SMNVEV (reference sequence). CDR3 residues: CASSFLGSGNGYEQYF. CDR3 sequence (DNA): TGTGCCAGCAGTTTCCTCGGTAGCGGGAATGGCTACGAGCAGTACTTC.

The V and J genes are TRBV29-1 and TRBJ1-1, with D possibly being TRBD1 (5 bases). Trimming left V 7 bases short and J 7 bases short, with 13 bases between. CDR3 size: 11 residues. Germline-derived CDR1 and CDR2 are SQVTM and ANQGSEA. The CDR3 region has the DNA TGCAGCGCCTACCGGGGCGGTGAAGCTTTCTTT. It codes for CSAYRGGEAFF.

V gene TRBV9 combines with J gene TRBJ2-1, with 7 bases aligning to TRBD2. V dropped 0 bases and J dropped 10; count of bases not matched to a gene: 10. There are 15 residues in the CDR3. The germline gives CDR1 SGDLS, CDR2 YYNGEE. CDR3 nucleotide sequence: TGTGCCAGCAGCGTAGTGGCAGGGATCGGGAGGGAGCAGTTCTTC. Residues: CASSVVAGIGREQFF.

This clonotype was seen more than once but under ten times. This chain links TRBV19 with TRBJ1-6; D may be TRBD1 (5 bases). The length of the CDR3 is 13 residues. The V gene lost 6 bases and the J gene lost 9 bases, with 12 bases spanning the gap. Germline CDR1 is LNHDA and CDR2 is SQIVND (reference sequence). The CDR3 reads CASSAQGSSPLHF. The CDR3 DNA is TGTGCCAGTAGCGCTCAGGGATCTTCACCCCTCCACTTT.